These 21 T cell receptor beta chains share one sample of origin, sequenced in a study of T cells in Graves' hyperthyroidism and ophthalmopathy. Using RNA transcripts as the source, TCR beta CDR3 regions were amplified. The TCR CDR3 first-round RT-PCR relied on the HTBI primer set. TCRdb ran MiXCR on the multiplex PCR reads and lists one entry per CDR3 protein. The sample yields around 800,000 distinct CDR3 sequences, 38% seen once. The sample was blood. These receptor sequences come from a man between 18 and 29 years old with Graves' hyperthyroidism.

This clonotype was observed many times. The chain combines TRBV14 with TRBJ1-1; D is unclear. The V gene's germline CDR1 is SGHDN and CDR2 FVKESK. Trimming cost V 1 base and J 4 bases, with 13 bases left between them. The CDR3 contains 15 residues. CDR3 DNA sequence: TGTGCCAGCAGCCAAGTTTTCGGGCAGACCACTGAAGCTTTCTTT. As protein: CASSQVFGQTTEAFF.

This clonotype was counted between two and nine times. The J gene is TRBJ2-2, the V gene TRBV12-3 or TRBV12-4, with D hard to call. The ends were cut back, 2 bases at V and 6 bases at J, with 10 bases in the middle. The CDR3 is 14 amino acids. In nucleotides, the CDR3 is TGTGCCAGCAGTTTATCGTCAGGCCCCGGGGAGCTGTTTTTT. Its translation: CASSLSSGPGELFF.

Many counts were recorded for this clonotype. This chain links TRBV6-5 with TRBJ1-2; tentatively, D is TRBD1 (6 bases). V was cut by 6 bases and J by 4 bases, with 12 bases left in between. Germline CDR1 MNHEY, CDR2 SVGAGI. The CDR3 is 13 residues long. This CDR3 reads CASSRDITYGYTF. In DNA form, the CDR3 reads TGTGCCAGCAGCCGGGACATAACCTATGGCTACACCTTC.

Ten or more counts support this clonotype. The chain uses TRBV29-1 and TRBJ1-5; D might be TRBD1 (6 bases). Trimming stripped 6 bases from V and 7 bases from J, with 16 bases between. This CDR3 contains 13 residues. Germline lookup yields CDR1 SQVTM and CDR2 ANQGSEA. CDR3 sequence: CSVSRDMGQPQHF. The CDR3 DNA is TGCAGCGTATCCCGGGACATGGGGCAGCCCCAGCATTTT.

This clonotype was seen a few times. This chain links TRBV7-6 with TRBJ2-2, with 14 bases that match TRBD2. Losses at the gene ends were 5 bases for V and 5 bases for J; bases not matched to a gene: 7. Germline V gene lookup returns CDR1 SGHVS and CDR2 FNYEAQ. The CDR3 is 17 amino acids. CDR3 region: CASSTPGTSGRTGELFF. Written as DNA, the CDR3 is TGTGCCAGCAGCACGCCCGGGACTAGCGGGAGAACCGGGGAGCTGTTTTTT.

The rearrangement links TRBV5-5 to TRBJ1-5; perhaps TRBD1 as D (6 bases). Trimming cost V 0 bases and J 4 bases, with 11 bases left between them. The length of the CDR3 is 15 residues. Germline loops: CDR1 SGHKS, CDR2 YYEKEE (reference sequence). The chain's CDR3 is CASSLDQGNNQPQHF. Written as DNA, the CDR3 is TGTGCCAGCAGCTTGGATCAGGGGAATAATCAGCCCCAGCATTTT.

This chain joins TRBV28 and TRBJ1-5, with 9 positions matching TRBD1. This CDR3 contains 15 residues. With 3 bases clipped from V and 7 bases from J, the junction kept 7 bases outside the gene matches. CDR1 MDHEN and CDR2 SYDVKM come from the germline V gene. As DNA, the CDR3 is TGTGCCAGCAGTTTGGGGGACAGGGTTAGCCAGCCCCAGCATTTT. Amino acid sequence: CASSLGDRVSQPQHF.

The genes are TRBV25-1 and TRBJ1-1; the D gene is possibly TRBD1 (5 bases). V gave up 1 base and J gave up 11 bases, with 17 bases separating them. CDR3 length equals 14 residues. Germline V gene lookup returns CDR1 MGHDK and CDR2 SYGVNS. The CDR3 region has the DNA TGTGCCAGCAGTGAATCGGGGCGGGAGGGAGGCGCTTTCTTT. It encodes CASSESGREGGAFF.

This clonotype has just a few counts. The rearrangement links TRBV14 to TRBJ2-5, with 9 bases aligning to TRBD2. The CDR3 consists of 16 residues. Germline values: CDR1 SGHDN, CDR2 FVKESK. J gave up 2 bases and V 1 base, and 5 bases lay outside the gene matches. The CDR3, as DNA: TGTGCCAGCAGCCAAGGAGGCGGGGGGGAGCAAGAGACCCAGTACTTC. This encodes CASSQGGGGEQETQYF.

This clonotype was seen many times. This sequence joins TRBV2 and TRBJ2-7; D is possibly TRBD1 (5 bases). This CDR3 is 16 amino acids long. With 10 bases removed from V and 5 bases from J, the gap between germline ends came to 27 bases. Germline CDR1 is SNHLY and CDR2 is FYNNEI. The DNA of the CDR3 is TGTGCCATCGATGAGGCAGATCGGGCCTTAGGGGACGAGCAGTACTTC. As protein: CAIDEADRALGDEQYF. The full variable domain, with the rest looked up from reference TRBV2 and TRBJ2-7, is EPEVTQTPSHQVTQMGQEVILRCVPISNHLYFYWYRQILGQKVEFLVSFYNNEISEKSEIFDDQFSVERPDGSNFTLKIRSTKLEDSAMYFCAIDEADRALGDEQYFGPGTRLTVT.

The gene calls are TRBV30 and TRBJ1-1; no firm D call. Germline V gene lookup returns CDR1 GTSNPN and CDR2 SVGIG (reference sequence). V lost 5 bases to trimming and J lost 7 bases, with 17 bases between them. CDR3 length: 13 residues. In DNA form, the CDR3 reads TGTGCCTGGGGGCTGACGGGGAGGAATGAAGCTTTCTTT. Its protein is CAWGLTGRNEAFF.

The chain recombines TRBV20-1 with TRBJ1-1; 8 nucleotides align to TRBD1. There are 12 residues in the CDR3. CDR1 DFQATT and CDR2 SNEGSKA come from the germline V gene (reference sequence). The CDR3 sequence: CGGMDRDTEAFF. For the CDR3, the DNA is TGCGGGGGGATGGACAGGGACACTGAAGCTTTCTTT.

The V gene is TRBV10-3, the J gene TRBJ2-7; D uncertain. V was pared by 0 bases and J by 2 bases, with 5 bases between. From germline, CDR1 is ENHRY and CDR2 SYGVKD. This CDR3 has 13 residues. CDR3 in DNA: TGTGCCATCAGTGAGTCGGATACCTACGAGCAGTACTTC. This sequence encodes CAISESDTYEQYF.

A word on this clonotype: Germline and junction disagree at one end, which may indicate a read error. This sequence joins TRBV9 and TRBJ2-2; a possible D gene is TRBD1 (5 bases). The CDR3 length is 10 residues. Germline V gene lookup returns CDR1 SGDLS and CDR2 YYNGEE. CDR3 sequence reads: CASSPSGQGF. The CDR3, as DNA: TGTGCCAGCAGCCCCTCGGGTCAGGGTTTT.

This clonotype showed up many times. The V call is TRBV20-1, the J call TRBJ1-1, with 7 bases lining up with TRBD1. The CDR3 length is 13 residues. Trimming cost V 5 bases and J 5 bases; bases outside gene matches: 8. CDR1 DFQATT and CDR2 SNEGSKA come from the germline V gene (reference sequence). The CDR3 region is CSASTGIGTEAFF. CDR3 nucleotide sequence: TGCAGTGCTTCGACAGGGATTGGGACTGAAGCTTTCTTT.

This clonotype was found a few times. In DNA form, the CDR3 reads TGTGCCAGCAGCTCCCAGATAACCGACACGGCCTCCTACGAGCAGTACTTC. It encodes CASSSQITDTASYEQYF. The chain joins TRBV7-9 to TRBJ2-7; D unclear. The CDR3 runs 17 residues. From germline, CDR1 is SEHNR and CDR2 FQNEAQ (reference sequence). V shed 4 bases and J shed 0 bases, with 19 bases lying between them.

The V call is TRBV5-4, the J call TRBJ2-7; 14 bases line up with TRBD2. Germline V lookup: CDR1 SGHNT, CDR2 YYREEE (reference sequence). V shed 4 bases, J shed 6 bases, and the junction held 3 bases outside the gene matches. The CDR3 has 14 residues. The CDR3 here is CASSGGLAGAEQYF. Written as DNA, the CDR3 is TGTGCCAGCAGCGGGGGACTAGCGGGAGCCGAGCAGTACTTC.

This clonotype was seen repeatedly, ten times or more. The gene calls are TRBV29-1 and TRBJ1-1; 7 positions agree with TRBD1. Germline CDR1 and CDR2: SQVTM and ANQGSEA. The length of the CDR3 is 12 residues. J gave up 9 bases and V 2 bases, and 6 bases lay outside the gene matches. The CDR3: CSVELPGQQAFF. The CDR3 DNA reads as TGCAGCGTTGAATTACCGGGACAGCAAGCTTTCTTT.

This clonotype was seen only once. The final CDR3 position lacks the conserved phenylalanine or tryptophan, pointing to a likely read error. The J gene is TRBJ2-7, the V gene TRBV9; maybe TRBD1 (6 bases). Germline loops: CDR1 SGDLS, CDR2 YYNGEE. The CDR3 has 13 residues. V lost 4 bases, J lost 5 bases, and 13 bases lay in between. The CDR3 sequence: CASSQGGAHEQYL. CDR3 bases: TGTGCCAGCAGCCAAGGGGGAGCCCACGAGCAGTACCTC.

The rearrangement links TRBV6-5 to TRBJ1-4; D is undetermined. From germline, CDR1 is MNHEY and CDR2 SVGAGI. Trimming shortened V by 5 bases and J by 5 bases, and 9 bases separated the two germline ends. This CDR3 spans 13 amino acids. The DNA of the CDR3 is TGTGCCAGCAGTCGTGAGAGAAATGAAAAACTGTTTTTT. Its translation is CASSRERNEKLFF.

V usage is TRBV7-2 and J usage is TRBJ2-5; 13 nucleotides align to TRBD2. Trimming cost V 5 bases and J 5 bases; bases outside gene matches: 26. The CDR3 has 22 residues. Germline loops: CDR1 SGHTA, CDR2 FQGNSA. The CDR3, as DNA: TGTGCCAGCAGCCCCTTTCGAGACAGGGGTACTAGCGGGGGGGCCGTGGTGGAGACCCAGTACTTC. This codes for CASSPFRDRGTSGGAVVETQYF.